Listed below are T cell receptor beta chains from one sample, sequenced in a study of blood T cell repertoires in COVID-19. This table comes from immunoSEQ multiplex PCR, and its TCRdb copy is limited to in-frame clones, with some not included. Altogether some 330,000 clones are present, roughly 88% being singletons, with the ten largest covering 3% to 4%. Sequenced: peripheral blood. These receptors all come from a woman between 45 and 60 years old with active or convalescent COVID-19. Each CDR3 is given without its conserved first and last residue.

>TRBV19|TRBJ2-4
ASRDRLRENIQY
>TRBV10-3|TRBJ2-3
AISDLSGLNTDTQY
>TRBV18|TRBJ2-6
ASSPTLTGTGSSGANVLT
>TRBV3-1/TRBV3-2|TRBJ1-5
ASSQDLNQPQH
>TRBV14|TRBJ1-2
ASSQSGQEGGYT
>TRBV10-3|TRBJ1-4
AISETGTVATNEKLF
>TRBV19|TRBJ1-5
ATAGTGNQPQH
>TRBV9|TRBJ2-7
ASSPRQGAYEQY
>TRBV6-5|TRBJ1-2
ASSSTPVQGLGYT
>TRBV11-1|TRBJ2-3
ASSLGGTLSADTQY
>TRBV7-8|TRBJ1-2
ASSLSREGLSYGYT
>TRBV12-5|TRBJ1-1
ASGLETTGGVRTF
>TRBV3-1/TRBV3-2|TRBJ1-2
ASSQAGIISDGYT
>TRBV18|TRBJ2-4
ASSSDRADIQY
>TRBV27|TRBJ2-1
ASSYRLAGGPSSYNEQF
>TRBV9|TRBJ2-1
ASSVPTKRGSNEQF
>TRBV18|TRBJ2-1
ASSPNYNEQF
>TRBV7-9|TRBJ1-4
ASSLVRGLGSEKLF
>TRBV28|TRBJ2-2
ASSRGGISTTGELF
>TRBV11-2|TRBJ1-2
ASSSRLDRRGYT
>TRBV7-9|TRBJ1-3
ASSSSQGAGNTIY
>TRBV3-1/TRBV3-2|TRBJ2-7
ASSQDRSGSYEQY